This T cell receptor beta chain is from a study of blood T cell repertoires in COVID-19. Only in-frame clones appear in the TCRdb table, and some are missing; sequencing was by immunoSEQ multiplex PCR. The table lists around 150,000 clones, approximately 80% of them singletons. V was clipped by 8 bases and J by 4 bases; unmatched bases: 6. The CDR3 is 13 amino acids. The sample was PBMCs or T cells enriched from blood (not recorded which). This clonotype originated in a man aged 35-49 years who had recovered from COVID-19. The chain couples TRBV12-3 or TRBV12-4 to TRBJ1-2; 8 positions match TRBD1. The DNA of the CDR3 is TGTGCCAGCCGGCGACAGGGGCCCTATGGCTACACCTTC. Translated: CASRRQGPYGYTF.